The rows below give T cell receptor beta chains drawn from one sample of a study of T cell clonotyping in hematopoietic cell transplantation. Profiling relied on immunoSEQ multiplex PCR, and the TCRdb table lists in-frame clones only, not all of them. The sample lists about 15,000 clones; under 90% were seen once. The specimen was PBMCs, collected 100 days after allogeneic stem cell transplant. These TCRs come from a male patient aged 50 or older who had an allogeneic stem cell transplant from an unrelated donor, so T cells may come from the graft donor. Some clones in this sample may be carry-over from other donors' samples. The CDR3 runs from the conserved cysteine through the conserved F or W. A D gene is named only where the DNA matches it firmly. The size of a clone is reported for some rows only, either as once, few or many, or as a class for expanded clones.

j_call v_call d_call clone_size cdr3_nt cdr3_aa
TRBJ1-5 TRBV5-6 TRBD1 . TGTGCCAGCAGCCCCAGGGGGGGCGGAGGTCAGCCCCAGCATTTT CASSPRGGGGQPQHF
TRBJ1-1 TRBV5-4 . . TGTGCCAGCAGCCCTACAAGGAACACTGAAGCTTTCTTT CASSPTRNTEAFF
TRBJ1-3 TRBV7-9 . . TGTGCCAGCAGCCCCCGTTGGGCAGTAACTGGAAACACCATATATTTT CASSPRWAVTGNTIYF
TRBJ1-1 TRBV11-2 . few TGTGCCAGCAGCCCCTTGTCTGAAGCTTTCTTT CASSPLSEAFF
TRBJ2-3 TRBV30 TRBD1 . TGTGCCTGGCGAGAAAGGACAGGGAGTAAAGATACGCAGTATTTT CAWRERTGSKDTQYF
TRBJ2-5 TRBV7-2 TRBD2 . TGTGCCAGCAGCTTAGGTCTAGCGGGAGGGCCCGAGACCCAGTACTTC CASSLGLAGGPETQYF
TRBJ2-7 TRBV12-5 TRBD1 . TGTGCTACGGGACAGGCAAGCTCCTACGAGCAGTACTTC CATGQASSYEQYF
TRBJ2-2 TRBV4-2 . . TGTGCCAGCAGCCAAGGAATGTACACCGGGGAGCTGTTTTTT CASSQGMYTGELFF
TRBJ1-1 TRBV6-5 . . TGTGCCAGCAGGCCACGAGGGGGGTGGAGCACTGAAGCTTTCTTT CASRPRGGWSTEAFF
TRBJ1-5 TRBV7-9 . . TGTGCCAGCAGCTTGACAGGTGGTTCGTCACCCCAGCATTTT CASSLTGGSSPQHF
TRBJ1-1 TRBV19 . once TGTGCCAGTAGGCCCTACCCTCAGTGGGGCAGCACTGAAGCTTTCTTT CASRPYPQWGSTEAFF
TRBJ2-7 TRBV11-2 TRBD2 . TGTGCCAGCAGCTTAGATCGCGGGGGGTTCCACGAGCAGTACTTC CASSLDRGGFHEQYF
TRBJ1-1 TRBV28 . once TGTGCCAGCAGTTTATTAGGGGGGCGGGGAGGAGAAGCTTTCTTT CASSLLGGRGGEAFF
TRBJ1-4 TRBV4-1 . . TGCGCCAGCAGCCGGACCGGGACCCCTAATGAAAAACTGTTTTTT CASSRTGTPNEKLFF
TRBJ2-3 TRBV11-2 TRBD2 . TGTGCCAGCAGCTTAACCGGGACTAGCGGGAGAGCAGGCACAGATACGCAGTATTTT CASSLTGTSGRAGTDTQYF
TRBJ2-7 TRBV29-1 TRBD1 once TGCAGCGCCGAAGGACAGGGGGTTCCCTACGAGCAGTACTTC CSAEGQGVPYEQYF
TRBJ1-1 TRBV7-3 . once TGTGCCAGCAGCTTATCTGGCAGATTGAACACTGAAGCTTTCTTT CASSLSGRLNTEAFF
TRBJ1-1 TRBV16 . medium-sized TGTGCCAGCAGCCAAACAAGAATGAACACTGAAGCTTTCTTT CASSQTRMNTEAFF
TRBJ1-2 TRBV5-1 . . TGCGCCAGCAGCCTAATAGACAGTTCCTATGGCTACACCTTC CASSLIDSSYGYTF
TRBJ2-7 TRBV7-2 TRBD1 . TGTGCCAGCAGCCCCCGGACAGGGGCTGACTACGAGCAGTACTTC CASSPRTGADYEQYF
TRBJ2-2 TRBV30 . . TGTGCCTGGAGTCCGACGACAGGGAACACCGGGGAGCTGTTTTTT CAWSPTTGNTGELFF
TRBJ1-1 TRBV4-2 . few TGTGCCAGCAGCCAAGTTATAGGTCTTCAGAGCACTGAAGCTTTCTTT CASSQVIGLQSTEAFF
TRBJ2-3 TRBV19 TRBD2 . TGTGCCAGTAGTATAGGTAGCGGGGGGCATTCCCGCACAGATACGCAGTATTTT CASSIGSGGHSRTDTQYF
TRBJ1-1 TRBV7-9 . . TGTGCCAGCGAGGGCAGGGTTGAAGCTTTCTTT CASEGRVEAFF
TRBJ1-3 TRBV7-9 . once TGTGCCAGCAGCTTGGGGCATCCTGGAAACACCATATATTTT CASSLGHPGNTIYF
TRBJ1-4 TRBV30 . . TGTGCCTGGACAGGGGAAAAGCGAAAATTGGAACTGTTTTTT CAWTGEKRKLELFF
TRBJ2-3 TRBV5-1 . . TGCGCCAGCAGCTTAATGGGACGGTCAGATACGCAGTATTTT CASSLMGRSDTQYF
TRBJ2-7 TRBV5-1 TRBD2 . TGCGCCAGCAGCTTAACCGGGACTAGCGACGAGCAGTACTTC CASSLTGTSDEQYF
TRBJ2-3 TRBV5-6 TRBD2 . TGTGCCAGCAGCCCTAGCGGGAGAGGTATAGATACGCAGTATTTT CASSPSGRGIDTQYF
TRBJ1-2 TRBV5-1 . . TGCGCCAGCACAAACCAGGAGCCCGGTTTCGGCTACACCTTC CASTNQEPGFGYTF
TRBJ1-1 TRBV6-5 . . TGTGCCAGCAGTTACTTACCGGGAATGAACACTGAAGCTTTCTTT CASSYLPGMNTEAFF
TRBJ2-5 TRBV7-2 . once TGTGCCAGCAGCTTCATGAGCACGGGCGAGACCCAGTACTTC CASSFMSTGETQYF
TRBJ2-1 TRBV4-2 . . TGTGCCAGCAGCCAAGATGTAGCTCACTCCTACAATGAGCAGTTCTTC CASSQDVAHSYNEQFF
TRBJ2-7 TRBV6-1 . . TGTGCCAGCAGTGAAAGGAGGACCCGAGGGTCCTACGAGCAGTACTTC CASSERRTRGSYEQYF
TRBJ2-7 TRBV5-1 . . TGCGCCAGCAGCTTGGTCCAGGCATTCGGGCACGAGCAGTACTTC CASSLVQAFGHEQYF
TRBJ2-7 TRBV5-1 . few TGCGCCAGCAGCCTTAATCCGGGAAGTACCTACGAGCAGTACTTC CASSLNPGSTYEQYF
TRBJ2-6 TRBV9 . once TGTGCCAGCAGTTCCGGCTCTGGGGCCAACGTCCTGACTTTC CASSSGSGANVLTF
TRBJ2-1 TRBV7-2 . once TGTGCCAGCAGCTTGGACAATGAGCAGTTCTTC CASSLDNEQFF
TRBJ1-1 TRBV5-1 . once TGCGCCAGCCAATTAGAGCAGGAAAACACTGAAGCTTTCTTT CASQLEQENTEAFF